The entry that follows covers one T cell receptor beta chain sequence. As yet, its antigen is unknown. TCRdb re-analysed the reads in MiXCR, keeping a single row per CDR3 protein. The table shows just over 150,000 distinct CDR3 sequences, with 20% to 25% occurring only once. The data originate from a study of T cell repertoires in cytomegalovirus infection. Study at large: Matching HLA type, along with CMV infection, was indicated by public TCR beta signatures. Study-level points and caveats: Cumulated frequencies of public TCR beta families served to identify carriers of CMV plus the relevant HLA. The ex vivo response was dominated by HLA-C-restricted CMV-specific TCR beta clonotypes.

The sequencing sample was made of PBMCs. The source is a human donor in good health (CMV status not recorded). Some clones in this sample may be carry-over from other donors' samples.

DNA of the CDR3: TGTGCCAGCAGTTTGGAAGTGGGAGAGCAGTACTTC. Translating it yields CASSLEVGEQYF. The chain employs TRBV12-3 or TRBV12-4 and TRBJ2-7; D is undetermined. Trimming took 3 bases from V and 7 from J, leaving 10 bases between them. The CDR3 extends over 12 amino acids.